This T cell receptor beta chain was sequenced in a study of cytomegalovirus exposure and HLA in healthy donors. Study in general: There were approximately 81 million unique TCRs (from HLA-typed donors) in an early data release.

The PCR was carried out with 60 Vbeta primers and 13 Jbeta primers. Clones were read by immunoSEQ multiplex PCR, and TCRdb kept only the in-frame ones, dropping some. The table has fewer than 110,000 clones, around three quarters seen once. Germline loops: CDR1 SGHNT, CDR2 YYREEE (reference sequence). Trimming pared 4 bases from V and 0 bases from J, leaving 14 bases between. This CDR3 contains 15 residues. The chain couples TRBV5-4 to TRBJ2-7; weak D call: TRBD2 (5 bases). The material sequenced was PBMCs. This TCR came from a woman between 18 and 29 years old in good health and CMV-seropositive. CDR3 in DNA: TGTGCCAGCAGCCGGACTTTTGGGCTCTCCTACGAGCAGTACTTC. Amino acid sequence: CASSRTFGLSYEQYF.